This T cell receptor (beta chain) is from a study of blood T cell repertoires in COVID-19. Study overall: The United States, Italy and Spain provided the acute and convalescent COVID-19 samples.

This clone was observed a single time. TCRdb's table, derived via immunoSEQ multiplex PCR, lists solely in-frame clones and lacks some. The table lists around 53,000 clones, 90% of them singletons. Germline-derived CDR1 and CDR2 are LNHDA and SQIVND (reference sequence). The CDR3 covers 15 residues. V was trimmed by 4 bases and J by 3 bases, leaving 13 bases between them. Sample: peripheral blood. This TCR was sampled from a human donor in a cohort sampled during active COVID-19. The V gene is TRBV19, the J gene TRBJ1-5; tentatively, D is TRBD1 (6 bases). The CDR3 loop reads CASSTLTGNNQPQHF. CDR3 coding DNA: TGTGCCAGTAGTACACTGACAGGAAACAATCAGCCCCAGCATTTT. Variable domain in full (rest from reference TRBV19 and TRBJ1-5): DGGITQSPKYLFRKEGQNVTLSCEQNLNHDAMYWYRQDPGQGLRLIYYSQIVNDFQKGDIAEGYSVSREKKESFPLTVTSAQKNPTAFYLCASSTLTGNNQPQHFGDGTRLSIL.